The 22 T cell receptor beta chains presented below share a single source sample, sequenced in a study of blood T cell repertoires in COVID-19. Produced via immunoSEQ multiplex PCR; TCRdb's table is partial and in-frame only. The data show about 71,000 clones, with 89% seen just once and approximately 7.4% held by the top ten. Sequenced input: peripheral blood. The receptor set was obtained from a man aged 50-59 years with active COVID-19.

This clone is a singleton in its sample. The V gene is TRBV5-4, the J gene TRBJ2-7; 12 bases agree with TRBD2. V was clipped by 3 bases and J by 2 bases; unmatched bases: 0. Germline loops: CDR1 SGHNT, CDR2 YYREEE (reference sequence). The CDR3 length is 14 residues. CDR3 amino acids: CASSSSGGAYEQYF. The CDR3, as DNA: TGTGCCAGCAGCTCTAGCGGGGGGGCCTACGAGCAGTACTTC.

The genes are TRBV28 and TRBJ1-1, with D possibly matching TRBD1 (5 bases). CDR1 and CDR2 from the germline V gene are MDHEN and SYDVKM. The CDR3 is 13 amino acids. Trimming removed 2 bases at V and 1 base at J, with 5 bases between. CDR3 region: CASSLRGNTEAFF. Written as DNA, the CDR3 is TGTGCCAGCAGTTTAAGGGGGAACACTGAAGCTTTCTTT.

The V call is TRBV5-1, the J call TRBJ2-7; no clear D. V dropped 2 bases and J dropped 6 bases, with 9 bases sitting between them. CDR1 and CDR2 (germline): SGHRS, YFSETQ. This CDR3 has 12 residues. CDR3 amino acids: CASSLQVGEQYF. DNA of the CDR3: TGCGCCAGCAGCTTACAAGTTGGCGAGCAGTACTTC.

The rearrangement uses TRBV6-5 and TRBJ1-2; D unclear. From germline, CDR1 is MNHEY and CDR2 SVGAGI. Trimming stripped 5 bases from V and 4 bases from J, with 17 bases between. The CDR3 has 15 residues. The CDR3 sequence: CASSRGREQSYGYTF. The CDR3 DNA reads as TGTGCCAGCAGTCGAGGACGGGAACAAAGCTATGGCTACACCTTC.

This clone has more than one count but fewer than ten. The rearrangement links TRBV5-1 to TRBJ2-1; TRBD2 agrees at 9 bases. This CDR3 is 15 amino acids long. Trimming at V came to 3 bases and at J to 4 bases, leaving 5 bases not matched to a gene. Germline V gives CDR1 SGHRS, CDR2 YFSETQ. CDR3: CASSSGLASYNEQFF. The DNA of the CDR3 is TGCGCCAGCAGCTCAGGACTAGCGTCTTACAATGAGCAGTTCTTC.

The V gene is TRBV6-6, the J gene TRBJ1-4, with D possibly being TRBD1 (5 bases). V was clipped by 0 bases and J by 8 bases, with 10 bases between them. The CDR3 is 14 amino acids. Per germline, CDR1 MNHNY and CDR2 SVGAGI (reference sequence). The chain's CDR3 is CASSYSGTTEKLFF. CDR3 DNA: TGTGCCAGCAGTTACTCAGGGACTACCGAAAAACTGTTTTTT.

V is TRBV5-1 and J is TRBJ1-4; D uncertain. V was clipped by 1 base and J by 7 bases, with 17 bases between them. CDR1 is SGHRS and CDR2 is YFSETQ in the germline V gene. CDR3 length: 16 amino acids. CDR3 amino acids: CASSLFRAGGIEKLFF. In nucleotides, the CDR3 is TGCGCCAGCAGCTTGTTTCGGGCAGGAGGGATTGAAAAACTGTTTTTT. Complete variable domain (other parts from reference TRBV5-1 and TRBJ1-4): KAGVTQTPRYLIKTRGQQVTLSCSPISGHRSVSWYQQTPGQGLQFLFEYFSETQRNKGNFPGRFSGRQFSNSRSEMNVSTLELGDSALYLCASSLFRAGGIEKLFFGSGTQLSVL.

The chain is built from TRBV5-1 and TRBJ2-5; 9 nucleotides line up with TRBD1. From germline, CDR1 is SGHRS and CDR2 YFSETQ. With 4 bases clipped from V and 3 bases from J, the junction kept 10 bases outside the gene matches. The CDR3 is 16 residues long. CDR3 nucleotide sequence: TGCGCCAGCAGCACGCCCACGGGACAGGGAGAAGAGACCCAGTACTTC. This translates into CASSTPTGQGEETQYF.

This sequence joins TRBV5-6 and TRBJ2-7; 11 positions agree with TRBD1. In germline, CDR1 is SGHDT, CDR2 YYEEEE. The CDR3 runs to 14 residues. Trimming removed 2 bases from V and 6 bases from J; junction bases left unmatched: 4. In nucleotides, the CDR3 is TGTGCCAGCAGCTTCGGGACAGGGGGTCTCGAGCAGTACTTC. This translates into CASSFGTGGLEQYF.

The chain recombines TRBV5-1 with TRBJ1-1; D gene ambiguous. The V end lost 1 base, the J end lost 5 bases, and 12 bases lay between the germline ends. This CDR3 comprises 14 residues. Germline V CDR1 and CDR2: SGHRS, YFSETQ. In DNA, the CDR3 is TGCGCCAGCAGCTTGTTGGTTTACGGGACTGAAGCTTTCTTT. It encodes CASSLLVYGTEAFF.

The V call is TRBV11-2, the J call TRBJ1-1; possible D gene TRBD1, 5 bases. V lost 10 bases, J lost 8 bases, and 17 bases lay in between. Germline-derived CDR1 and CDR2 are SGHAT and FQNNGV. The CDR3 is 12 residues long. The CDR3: CATTGGPFEAFF. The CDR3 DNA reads TGTGCCACCACAGGTGGGCCGTTCGAAGCTTTCTTT.

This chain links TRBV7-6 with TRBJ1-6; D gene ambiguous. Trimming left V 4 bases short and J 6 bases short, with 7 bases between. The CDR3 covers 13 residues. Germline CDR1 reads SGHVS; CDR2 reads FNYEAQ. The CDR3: CASSSLGNSPLHF. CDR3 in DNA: TGTGCCAGCAGCTCCCTCGGTAATTCACCCCTCCACTTT.

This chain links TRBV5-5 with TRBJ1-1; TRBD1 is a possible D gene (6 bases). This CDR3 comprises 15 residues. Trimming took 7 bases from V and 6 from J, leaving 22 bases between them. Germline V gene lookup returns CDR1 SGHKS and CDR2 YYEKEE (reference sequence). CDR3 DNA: TGTGCCAGCGCCAGCTTGGGGGGGCATTTGGCTGAAGCTTTCTTT. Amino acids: CASASLGGHLAEAFF.

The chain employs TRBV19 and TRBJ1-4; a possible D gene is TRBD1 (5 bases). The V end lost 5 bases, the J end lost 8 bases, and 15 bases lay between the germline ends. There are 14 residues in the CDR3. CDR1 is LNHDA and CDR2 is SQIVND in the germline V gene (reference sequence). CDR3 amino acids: CASSPTGRDEKLFF. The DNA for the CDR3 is TGTGCCAGTAGTCCGACCGGGAGGGACGAAAAACTGTTTTTT.

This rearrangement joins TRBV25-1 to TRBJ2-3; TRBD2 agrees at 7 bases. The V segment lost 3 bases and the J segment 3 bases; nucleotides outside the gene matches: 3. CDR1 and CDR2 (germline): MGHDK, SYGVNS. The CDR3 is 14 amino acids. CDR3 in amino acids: CASSDWGGTDTQYF. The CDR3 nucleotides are TGTGCCAGCAGTGATTGGGGGGGGACAGATACGCAGTATTTT. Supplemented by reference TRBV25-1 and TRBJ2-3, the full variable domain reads EADIYQTPRYLVIGTGKKITLECSQTMGHDKMYWYQQDPGMELHLIHYSYGVNSTEKGDLSSESTVSRIRTEHFPLTLESARPSHTSQYLCASSDWGGTDTQYFGPGTRLTVL.

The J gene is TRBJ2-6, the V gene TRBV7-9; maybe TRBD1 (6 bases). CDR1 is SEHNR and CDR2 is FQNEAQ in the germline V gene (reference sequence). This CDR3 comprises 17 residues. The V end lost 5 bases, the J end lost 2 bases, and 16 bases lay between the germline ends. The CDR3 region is CASSPRRGQTGANVLTF. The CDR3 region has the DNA TGTGCCAGCAGCCCCCGTAGGGGACAAACTGGGGCCAACGTCCTGACTTTC.

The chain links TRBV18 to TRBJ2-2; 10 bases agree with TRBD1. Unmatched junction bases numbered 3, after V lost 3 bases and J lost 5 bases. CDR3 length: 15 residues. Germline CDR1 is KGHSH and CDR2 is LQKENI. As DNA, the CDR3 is TGTGCCAGCTCACCGGTGGGACAGGGGACCGGGGAGCTGTTTTTT. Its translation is CASSPVGQGTGELFF.

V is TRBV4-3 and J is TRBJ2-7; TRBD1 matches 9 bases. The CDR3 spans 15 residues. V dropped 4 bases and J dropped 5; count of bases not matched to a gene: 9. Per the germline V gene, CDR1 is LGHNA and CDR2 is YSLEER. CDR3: CASSREGQGFNEQYF. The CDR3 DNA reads TGCGCCAGCAGCCGAGAGGGACAGGGCTTCAACGAGCAGTACTTC.

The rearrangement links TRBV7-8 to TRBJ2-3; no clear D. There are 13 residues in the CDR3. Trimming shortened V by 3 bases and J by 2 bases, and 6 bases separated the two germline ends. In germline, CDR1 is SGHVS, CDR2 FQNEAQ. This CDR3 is CASSLAYTDTQYF. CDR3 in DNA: TGTGCCAGCAGCTTGGCATACACAGATACGCAGTATTTT.

DNA for the CDR3: TGTGCCAGCACCCCCCTGGAGGGGGCGGCGGCTGAAGCTTTCTTT. It is translated as CASTPLEGAAAEAFF. The V gene is TRBV28, the J gene TRBJ1-1; 7 nucleotides align to TRBD1. The CDR3 is 15 amino acids. The ends lost 7 bases at V and 6 bases at J; junction bases unmatched: 14. Per the germline V gene, CDR1 is MDHEN and CDR2 is SYDVKM. The full variable domain, rest sourced from reference TRBV28 and TRBJ1-1, is DVKVTQSSRYLVKRTGEKVFLECVQDMDHENMFWYRQDPGLGLRLIYFSYDVKMKEKGDIPEGYSVSREKKERFSLILESASTNQTSMYLCASTPLEGAAAEAFFGQGTRLTVV.

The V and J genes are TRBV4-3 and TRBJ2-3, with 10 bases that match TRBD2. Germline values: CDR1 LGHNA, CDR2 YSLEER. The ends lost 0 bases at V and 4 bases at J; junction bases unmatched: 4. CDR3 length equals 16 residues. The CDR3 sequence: CASSQDISGGADTQYF. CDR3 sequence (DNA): TGCGCCAGCAGCCAAGATATAAGCGGGGGGGCAGATACGCAGTATTTT.

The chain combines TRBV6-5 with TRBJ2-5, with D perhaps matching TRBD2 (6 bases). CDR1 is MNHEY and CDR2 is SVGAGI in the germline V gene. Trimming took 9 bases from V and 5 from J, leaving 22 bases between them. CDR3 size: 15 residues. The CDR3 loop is CASSGKEGLWETQYF. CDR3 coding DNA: TGTGCCAGTTCTGGGAAGGAGGGTTTATGGGAGACCCAGTACTTC.